Listed here is a single T cell receptor (beta chain). V shed 8 bases, J shed 1 base, and the junction held 2 bases outside the gene matches. CDR1 MNHGY and CDR2 SAAAGT come from the germline V gene. CDR3 length: 12 amino acids. The data stem from a study of blood T cell repertoires in COVID-19. About the study: The cDNA or gDNA used as material had been derived from T cells, B-cell-depleted T cells, or PBMCs.

Seattle patient enrollment occurred during active infection, with longitudinal follow-up thereafter. Authors' analysis steps: Counts of nucleated cells, estimated from reference gene primer amplification, were obtained. The repertoire was sequenced with immunoSEQ multiplex PCR; TCRdb's copy has only in-frame clones and lacks some. Clone size and V and J calls were adopted from that table, with D and trimming inferred from the DNA. The sample has more than 95,000 clones, 74% seen once. This TCR came from a man older than 75 with COVID-19, enrolled during active disease. The chain is built from TRBV6-8 and TRBJ2-7; the match to TRBD1 covers 7 bases. The material sequenced was peripheral blood. CDR3 sequence: CASGDRSYEQYF. The CDR3 DNA sequence: TGTGCCAGCGGGGACAGATCCTACGAGCAGTACTTC.